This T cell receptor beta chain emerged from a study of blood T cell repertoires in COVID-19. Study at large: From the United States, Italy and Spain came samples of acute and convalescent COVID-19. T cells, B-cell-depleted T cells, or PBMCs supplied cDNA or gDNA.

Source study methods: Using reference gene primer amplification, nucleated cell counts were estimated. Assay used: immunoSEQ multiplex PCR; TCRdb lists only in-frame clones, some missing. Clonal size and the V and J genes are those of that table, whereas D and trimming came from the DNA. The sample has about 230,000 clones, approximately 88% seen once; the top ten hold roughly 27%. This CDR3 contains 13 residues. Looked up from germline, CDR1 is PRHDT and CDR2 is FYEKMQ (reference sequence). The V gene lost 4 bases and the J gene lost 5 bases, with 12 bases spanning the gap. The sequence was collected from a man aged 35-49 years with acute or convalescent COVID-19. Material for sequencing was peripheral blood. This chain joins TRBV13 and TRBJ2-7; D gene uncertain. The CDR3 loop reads CASSSLPGDEQYF. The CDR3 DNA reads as TGTGCCAGCAGCTCCCTCCCCGGAGACGAGCAGTACTTC.